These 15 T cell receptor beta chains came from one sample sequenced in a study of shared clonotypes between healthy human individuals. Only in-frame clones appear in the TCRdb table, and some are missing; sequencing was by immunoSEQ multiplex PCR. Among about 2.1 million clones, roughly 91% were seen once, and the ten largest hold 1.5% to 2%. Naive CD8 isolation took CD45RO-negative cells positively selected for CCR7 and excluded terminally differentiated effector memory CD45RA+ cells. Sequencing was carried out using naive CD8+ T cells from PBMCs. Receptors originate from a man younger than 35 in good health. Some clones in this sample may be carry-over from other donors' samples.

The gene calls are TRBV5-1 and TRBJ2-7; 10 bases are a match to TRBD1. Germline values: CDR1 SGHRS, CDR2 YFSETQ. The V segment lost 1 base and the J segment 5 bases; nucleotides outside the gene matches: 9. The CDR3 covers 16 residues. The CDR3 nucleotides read TGCGCCAGCAGCTTGATCCCCGGGACAGGGGAGGACGAGCAGTACTTC. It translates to CASSLIPGTGEDEQYF.

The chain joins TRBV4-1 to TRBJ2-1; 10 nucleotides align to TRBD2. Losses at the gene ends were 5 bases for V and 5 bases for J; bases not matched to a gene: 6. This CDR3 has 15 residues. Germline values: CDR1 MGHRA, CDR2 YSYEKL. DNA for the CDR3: TGCGCCAGCAGCAGCCTAGCGGGAGCAAACAATGAGCAGTTCTTC. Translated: CASSSLAGANNEQFF.

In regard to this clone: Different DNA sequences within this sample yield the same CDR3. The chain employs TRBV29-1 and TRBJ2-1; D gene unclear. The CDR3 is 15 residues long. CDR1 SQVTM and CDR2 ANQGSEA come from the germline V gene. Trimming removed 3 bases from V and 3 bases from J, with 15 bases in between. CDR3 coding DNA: TGCAGCGTTGAGGGTGGGCGGCTCGGCTACAATGAGCAGTTCTTC. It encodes CSVEGGRLGYNEQFF.

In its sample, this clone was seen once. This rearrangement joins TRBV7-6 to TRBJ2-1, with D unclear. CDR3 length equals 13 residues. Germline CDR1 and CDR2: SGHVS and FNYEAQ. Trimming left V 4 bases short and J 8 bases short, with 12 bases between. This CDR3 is CASSSARVHEQFF. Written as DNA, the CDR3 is TGTGCCAGCAGCTCCGCAAGGGTCCATGAGCAGTTCTTC.

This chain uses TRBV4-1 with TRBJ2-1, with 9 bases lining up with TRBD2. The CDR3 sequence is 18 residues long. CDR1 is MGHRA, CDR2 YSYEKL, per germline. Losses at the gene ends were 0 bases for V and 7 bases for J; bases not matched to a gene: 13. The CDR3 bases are TGCGCCAGCAGCCAAGATGTTACGTTGGCTAGCGGGAAGAATGAGCAGTTCTTC. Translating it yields CASSQDVTLASGKNEQFF.

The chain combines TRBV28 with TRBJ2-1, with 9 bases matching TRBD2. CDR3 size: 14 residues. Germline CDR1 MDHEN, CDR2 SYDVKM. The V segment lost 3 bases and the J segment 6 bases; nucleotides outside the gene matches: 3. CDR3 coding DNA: TGTGCCAGCAGTTTGAGCGGGAGGATCAATGAGCAGTTCTTC. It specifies CASSLSGRINEQFF.

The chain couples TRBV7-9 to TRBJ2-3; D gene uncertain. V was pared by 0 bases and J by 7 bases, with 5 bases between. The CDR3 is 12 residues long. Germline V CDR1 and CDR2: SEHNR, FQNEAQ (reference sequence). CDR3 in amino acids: CASSLATHTQYF. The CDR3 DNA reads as TGTGCCAGCAGCTTAGCTACTCATACGCAGTATTTT.

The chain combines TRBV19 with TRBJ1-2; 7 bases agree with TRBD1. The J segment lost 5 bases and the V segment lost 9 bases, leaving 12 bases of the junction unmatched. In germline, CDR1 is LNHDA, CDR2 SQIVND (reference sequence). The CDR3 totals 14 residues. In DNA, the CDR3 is TGTGCCAGCCTCACCCACGGGACAGCTTATGGCTACACCTTC. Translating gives CASLTHGTAYGYTF. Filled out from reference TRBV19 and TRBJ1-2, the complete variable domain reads DGGITQSPKYLFRKEGQNVTLSCEQNLNHDAMYWYRQDPGQGLRLIYYSQIVNDFQKGDIAEGYSVSREKKESFPLTVTSAQKNPTAFYLCASLTHGTAYGYTFGSGTRLTVV.

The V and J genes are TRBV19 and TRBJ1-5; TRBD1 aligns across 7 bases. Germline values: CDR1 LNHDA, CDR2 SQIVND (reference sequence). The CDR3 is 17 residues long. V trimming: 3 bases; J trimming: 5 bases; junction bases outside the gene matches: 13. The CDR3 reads CASSMEGAGGSYQPQHF. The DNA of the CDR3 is TGTGCCAGTAGTATGGAGGGGGCTGGAGGCTCCTATCAGCCCCAGCATTTT.

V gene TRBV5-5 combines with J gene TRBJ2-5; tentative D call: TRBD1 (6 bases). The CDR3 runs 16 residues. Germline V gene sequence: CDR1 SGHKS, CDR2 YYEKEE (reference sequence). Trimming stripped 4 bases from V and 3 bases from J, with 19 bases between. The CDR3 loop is CASSPIGGPSKETQYF. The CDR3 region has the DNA TGTGCCAGCAGCCCGATAGGGGGTCCCTCGAAAGAGACCCAGTACTTC.

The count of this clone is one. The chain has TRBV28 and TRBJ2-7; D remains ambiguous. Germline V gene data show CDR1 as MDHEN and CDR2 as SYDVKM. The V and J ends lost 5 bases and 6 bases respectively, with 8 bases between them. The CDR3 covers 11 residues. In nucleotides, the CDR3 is TGTGCCAGCAGTCCCCATCGCGAGCAGTACTTC. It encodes CASSPHREQYF.

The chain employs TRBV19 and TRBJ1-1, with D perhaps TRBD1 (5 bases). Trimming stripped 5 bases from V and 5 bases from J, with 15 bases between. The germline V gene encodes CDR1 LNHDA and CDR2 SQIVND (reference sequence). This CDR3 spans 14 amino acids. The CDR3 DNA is TGTGCCAGTAGTGATGGGTCAGGGTTGACTGAAGCTTTCTTT. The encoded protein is CASSDGSGLTEAFF. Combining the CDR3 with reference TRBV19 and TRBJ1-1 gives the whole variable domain DGGITQSPKYLFRKEGQNVTLSCEQNLNHDAMYWYRQDPGQGLRLIYYSQIVNDFQKGDIAEGYSVSREKKESFPLTVTSAQKNPTAFYLCASSDGSGLTEAFFGQGTRLTVV.

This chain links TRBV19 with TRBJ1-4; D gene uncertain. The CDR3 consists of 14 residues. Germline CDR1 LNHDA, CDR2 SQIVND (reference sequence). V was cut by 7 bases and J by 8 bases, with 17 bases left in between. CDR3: CASIGYTAREKLFF. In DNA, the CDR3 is TGTGCCAGTATCGGGTACACCGCGCGGGAAAAACTGTTTTTT.

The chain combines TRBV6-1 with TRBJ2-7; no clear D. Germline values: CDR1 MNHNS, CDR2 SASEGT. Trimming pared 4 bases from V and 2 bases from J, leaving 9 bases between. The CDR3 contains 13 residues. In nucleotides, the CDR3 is TGTGCCAGCAGTGGTCGGCTAACCTACGAGCAGTACTTC. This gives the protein CASSGRLTYEQYF.

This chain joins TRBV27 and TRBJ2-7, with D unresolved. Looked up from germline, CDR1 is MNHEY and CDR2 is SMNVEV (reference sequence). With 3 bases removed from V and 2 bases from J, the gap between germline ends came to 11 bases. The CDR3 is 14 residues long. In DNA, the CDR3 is TGTGCCAGCAGTTTGGACGGCGGTACCTACGAGCAGTACTTC. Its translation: CASSLDGGTYEQYF.